This entry is about one T cell receptor (beta chain). The antigen is unknown. The adjacent lung that was sampled lay at least 2 cm from the tumor margin and showed no atypia. Germline V gene data show CDR1 as MNHGY and CDR2 as SAAAGT. V dropped 5 bases and J dropped 0 bases, with 8 bases sitting between them. The CDR3 sequence is 15 residues long. This record comes from a study of T cells in localized non-small cell lung cancer. Findings and caveats of the study: Longer overall survival was seen with higher T cell density measured in blood. Adjacent lung exhibited a median of 57 among the 100 most abundant tumor clones. Clonality peaked in uninvolved adjacent lung rather than tumor.

TCRdb's copy holds only in-frame clones and misses some; the assay was immunoSEQ multiplex PCR. The sample lists some 2,100 clones; 37% were seen once. J is TRBJ2-6 and V is TRBV6-8; D is undetermined. The TCR originated in a male donor at least 60 years old with stage I lung adenocarcinoma. The source material was normal lung tissue next to the tumor, sampled before any cancer treatment. The CDR3 region is CASSIYRSGANVLTF. CDR3 DNA: TGTGCCAGCAGTATCTATCGCTCTGGGGCCAACGTCCTGACTTTC.